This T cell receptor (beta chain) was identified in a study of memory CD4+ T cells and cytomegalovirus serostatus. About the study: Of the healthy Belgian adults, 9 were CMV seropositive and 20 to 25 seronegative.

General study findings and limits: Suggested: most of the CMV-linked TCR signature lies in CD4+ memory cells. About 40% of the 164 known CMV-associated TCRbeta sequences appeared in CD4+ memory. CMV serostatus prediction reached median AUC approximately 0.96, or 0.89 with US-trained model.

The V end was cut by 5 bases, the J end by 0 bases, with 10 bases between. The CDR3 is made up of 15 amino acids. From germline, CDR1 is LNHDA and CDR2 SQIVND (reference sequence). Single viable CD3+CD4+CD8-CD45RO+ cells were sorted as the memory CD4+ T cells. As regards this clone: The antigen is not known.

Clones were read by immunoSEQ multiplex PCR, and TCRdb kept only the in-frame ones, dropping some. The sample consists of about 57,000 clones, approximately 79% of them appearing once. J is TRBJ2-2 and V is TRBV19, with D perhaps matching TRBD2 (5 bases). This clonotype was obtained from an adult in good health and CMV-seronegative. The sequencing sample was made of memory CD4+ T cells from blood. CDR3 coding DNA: TGTGCCAGTAGTTCGGGGTCCTCGAACACCGGGGAGCTGTTTTTT. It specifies CASSSGSSNTGELFF.